The 20 T cell receptor beta chains presented below share a single source sample, sequenced in a study of T cell responses to AZD1222 COVID-19 vaccine. Sequencing used immunoSEQ multiplex PCR; TCRdb keeps in-frame clones, though not all of them. The sample contains almost 50,000 clones, more than 65% of which appear only once. Sequenced material: peripheral blood, taken on day 0 of MenACWY control vaccination. These receptors all come from an adult in good health.

The chain uses TRBV7-8 and TRBJ2-1, with D perhaps TRBD1 (6 bases). Germline V gives CDR1 SGHVS, CDR2 FQNEAQ. Trimming shortened V by 5 bases and J by 4 bases, and 12 bases separated the two germline ends. The CDR3 extends over 14 amino acids. The CDR3 sequence is CASSLRDTYNEQFF. The CDR3 DNA follows: TGTGCCAGCAGCCTCCGGGACACGTACAATGAGCAGTTCTTC.

This clone has just a few counts. The chain combines TRBV28 with TRBJ1-1; perhaps TRBD1 as D (5 bases). Germline V gene lookup returns CDR1 MDHEN and CDR2 SYDVKM. This CDR3 is built from 14 residues. The V end was cut by 0 bases, the J end by 8 bases, with 13 bases between. For the CDR3, the DNA is TGTGCCAGCAGTTTATGGGGGCGGCCCAACGAAGCTTTCTTT. This gives the protein CASSLWGRPNEAFF.

This chain connects TRBV5-1 to TRBJ2-6; D call uncertain. Germline-derived CDR1 and CDR2 are SGHRS and YFSETQ. CDR3 length equals 14 residues. V lost 2 bases to trimming and J lost 0 bases, with 3 bases between them. In DNA, the CDR3 is TGCGCCAGCAGCTTTTACTCTGGGGCCAACGTCCTGACTTTC. Protein: CASSFYSGANVLTF.

CDR3 coding DNA: TGTGCCAGCTCACCACCGGGGGCAAGCACAGATACGCAGTATTTT. Translation gives CASSPPGASTDTQYF. The rearrangement joins TRBV18 to TRBJ2-3, with D maybe TRBD1 (6 bases). The V gene's germline CDR1 is KGHSH and CDR2 LQKENI. The CDR3 totals 15 residues. V was trimmed by 0 bases and J by 0 bases, leaving 7 bases between them.

The chain links TRBV7-6 to TRBJ1-1, with TRBD1 as a possible D gene (6 bases). Per the germline V gene, CDR1 is SGHVS and CDR2 is FNYEAQ. V was pared by 7 bases and J by 4 bases, with 25 bases between. There are 17 residues in the CDR3. CDR3 nucleotides: TGTGCCAGCACCGACGGCGGGGGGAAACAGGGAACCACTGAAGCTTTCTTT. Its translation is CASTDGGGKQGTTEAFF.

The chain combines TRBV2 with TRBJ1-5; no clear D. The CDR3 runs to 14 residues. The V end lost 4 bases, the J end lost 0 bases, and 7 bases lay between the germline ends. Germline V gives CDR1 SNHLY, CDR2 FYNNEI. The CDR3: CASSVTNSNQPQHF. The DNA of the CDR3 is TGTGCCAGCAGTGTCACAAATAGCAATCAGCCCCAGCATTTT.

J is TRBJ2-1 and V is TRBV18; the D gene could be TRBD1 or TRBD2 (6 bases each). CDR1 is KGHSH and CDR2 is LQKENI in the germline V gene. V dropped 0 bases and J dropped 8 bases, with 23 bases sitting between them. This CDR3 is 18 amino acids long. CDR3 DNA sequence: TGTGCCAGCTCACCACCCGGCAGGGGAGGTACCCCGGGACATGAGCAGTTCTTC. Amino acid sequence: CASSPPGRGGTPGHEQFF. The full variable domain, rest sourced from reference TRBV18 and TRBJ2-1, is NAGVMQNPRHLVRRRGQEARLRCSPMKGHSHVYWYRQLPEEGLKFMVYLQKENIIDESGMPKERFSAEFPKEGPSILRIQQVVRGDSAAYFCASSPPGRGGTPGHEQFFGPGTRLTVL.

The sample holds a few counts of this clone. This sequence joins TRBV5-6 and TRBJ2-1, with D possibly TRBD1 on 6 matching bases. In germline, CDR1 is SGHDT, CDR2 YYEEEE. V lost 5 bases, J lost 8 bases, and 14 bases lay in between. The CDR3 runs 13 residues. The DNA for the CDR3 is TGTGCCAGCAGTCTACAGGGTAGACATGAGCAGTTCTTC. This codes for CASSLQGRHEQFF.

This clone was observed a few times. This rearrangement joins TRBV7-8 to TRBJ2-4; possibly TRBD2 for D (6 bases). In germline, CDR1 is SGHVS, CDR2 FQNEAQ. V lost 0 bases, J lost 14 bases, and 14 bases lay in between. The CDR3 length is 13 residues. CDR3 protein: CASSLAMEGNKYF. Here the CDR3 DNA reads TGTGCCAGCAGCTTAGCCATGGAGGGAAACAAGTACTTC.

V usage is TRBV7-9 and J usage is TRBJ2-5; 9 nucleotides match TRBD2. Germline CDR1 SEHNR, CDR2 FQNEAQ (reference sequence). The CDR3 consists of 18 residues. With V trimmed by 5 bases and J by 4 bases, 17 bases remained unmatched. CDR3 amino acids: CASSGRQGSGSLGETQYF. The CDR3 coding sequence is TGTGCCAGCAGCGGCCGACAGGGTAGCGGGAGTCTTGGAGAGACCCAGTACTTC.

CDR3 DNA: TGTGCCAGCACCACGATCCAAAAAAACATTCAGTACTTC. As protein: CASTTIQKNIQYF. The V call is TRBV28, the J call TRBJ2-4; D remains unclear. Per germline, CDR1 MDHEN and CDR2 SYDVKM. V lost 7 bases and J 4 bases, leaving 11 bases between the germline ends. CDR3 length equals 13 residues.

The rearrangement joins TRBV2 to TRBJ1-5, with D uncertain. V was shortened by 0 bases and J by 1 base, with 7 bases between the two germline ends. CDR3 length equals 15 residues. Germline V lookup: CDR1 SNHLY, CDR2 FYNNEI. Here the CDR3 DNA reads TGTGCCAGCAGTGAAGCGCTAGCCAGCAATCAGCCCCAGCATTTT. This encodes CASSEALASNQPQHF.

Comments on this clone: At the DNA level, this CDR3 is encoded by other sequences in the same sample as well. The chain carries TRBV18 and TRBJ1-1; the D gene is possibly TRBD1 (5 bases). From germline, CDR1 is KGHSH and CDR2 LQKENI. V was shortened by 3 bases and J by 4 bases, with 15 bases between the two germline ends. CDR3 length: 15 residues. The CDR3 DNA is TGTGCCAGCTCACCCAGCTCAATGGGGACCACTGAAGCTTTCTTT. Translating it yields CASSPSSMGTTEAFF. Together with reference TRBV18 and TRBJ1-1, the CDR3 gives the full variable domain: NAGVMQNPRHLVRRRGQEARLRCSPMKGHSHVYWYRQLPEEGLKFMVYLQKENIIDESGMPKERFSAEFPKEGPSILRIQQVVRGDSAAYFCASSPSSMGTTEAFFGQGTRLTVV.

V usage is TRBV6-4 and J usage is TRBJ2-2, with no clear D. Germline V gene lookup returns CDR1 MRHNA and CDR2 SNTAGT. The CDR3 contains 15 residues. V gave up 7 bases and J gave up 0 bases, with 12 bases separating them. The CDR3 DNA sequence: TGTGCCAGCACCGAATCGGCCGCGAACACCGGGGAGCTGTTTTTT. Residues: CASTESAANTGELFF.

The chain combines TRBV5-6 with TRBJ2-7; possibly TRBD1 for D (6 bases). CDR1 is SGHDT and CDR2 is YYEEEE in the germline V gene. CDR3 length equals 17 residues. V lost 4 bases and J lost 0, with 20 bases in between. This CDR3 is CASSRIPGTPNSYEQYF. CDR3 nucleotide sequence: TGTGCCAGCAGCCGAATCCCCGGGACACCTAACTCCTACGAGCAGTACTTC.

The V call is TRBV2, the J call TRBJ1-5; 8 bases match TRBD1. J lost 4 bases, V lost 5 bases, and 1 base had no gene match. The CDR3 is 13 residues long. Germline V gives CDR1 SNHLY, CDR2 FYNNEI. This CDR3 is CASSWDRNQPQHF. As DNA, the CDR3 is TGTGCCAGCAGTTGGGACAGGAATCAGCCCCAGCATTTT.

The rearrangement joins TRBV2 to TRBJ1-6; D unclear. This CDR3 is 14 amino acids long. Germline CDR1 SNHLY, CDR2 FYNNEI. V dropped 3 bases and J dropped 6 bases, with 9 bases sitting between them. The CDR3 sequence: CASSDRGFNSPLHF. In nucleotides, the CDR3 is TGTGCCAGCAGTGACCGGGGTTTTAATTCACCCCTCCACTTT.

This chain joins TRBV11-2 and TRBJ1-1, with a tentative D call TRBD1 (6 bases). Trimming cost V 5 bases and J 6 bases, with 16 bases left between them. The CDR3 is made up of 14 amino acids. Germline V gene data show CDR1 as SGHAT and CDR2 as FQNNGV. CDR3 nucleotide sequence: TGTGCCAGCAGCCGAGGAGGGGGTTTTCCTGAAGCTTTCTTT. Residues: CASSRGGGFPEAFF.

This sequence joins TRBV9 and TRBJ2-5; weak D call: TRBD2 (7 bases). From germline, CDR1 is SGDLS and CDR2 YYNGEE. Trimming removed 0 bases from V and 5 bases from J, with 14 bases in between. The CDR3 runs 15 residues. The CDR3 loop reads CASSVVGGRMETQYF. The CDR3, as DNA: TGTGCCAGCAGCGTAGTCGGGGGGCGTATGGAGACCCAGTACTTC.

The V and J genes are TRBV7-2 and TRBJ1-2; possible D gene TRBD1, 5 bases. The ends were cut back, 5 bases at V and 1 base at J, with 17 bases in the middle. This CDR3 has 16 amino acids. Germline V gene lookup returns CDR1 SGHTA and CDR2 FQGNSA. The CDR3 DNA is TGTGCCAGCAGCCCCGGGGGGGGACGGATTAACTATGGCTACACCTTC. Its translation: CASSPGGGRINYGYTF.